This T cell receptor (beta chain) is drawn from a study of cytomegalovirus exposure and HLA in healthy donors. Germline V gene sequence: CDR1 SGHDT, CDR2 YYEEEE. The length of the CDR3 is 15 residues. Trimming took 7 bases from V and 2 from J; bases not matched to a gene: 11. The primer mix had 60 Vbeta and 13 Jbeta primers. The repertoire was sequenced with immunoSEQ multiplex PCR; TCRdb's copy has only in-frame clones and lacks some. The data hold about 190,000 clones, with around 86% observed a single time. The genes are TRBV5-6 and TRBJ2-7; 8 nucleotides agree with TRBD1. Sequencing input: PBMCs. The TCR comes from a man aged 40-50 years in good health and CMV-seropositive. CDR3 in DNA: TGTGCCAGCCTCCTGGCACCGGGACAGGCCTACGAGCAGTACTTC. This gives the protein CASLLAPGQAYEQYF.